This TCR beta chain emerged from a study of memory CD4+ T cells and cytomegalovirus serostatus. The sort gate was single viable CD3+CD4+CD8-CD45RO+ cells for memory CD4+ T cells. In the study's own analysis: After removing out-of-frame reads, 2 million to 2.5 million distinct TCRbeta sequences remained. Sequencing used immunoSEQ multiplex PCR; TCRdb keeps in-frame clones, though not all of them. D and trimming come from the DNA, and the V and J calls and clone size come from that table. Among around 61,000 clones listed, 82% were seen once. This clone was seen a single time. Trimming stripped 0 bases from V and 3 bases from J, with 8 bases between. The CDR3 length is 14 residues. Germline assignment: CDR1 GTSNPN and CDR2 SVGIG (reference sequence).

The chain carries TRBV30 and TRBJ2-2; D is unresolved. The receptor was isolated from an adult in good health and CMV-seronegative. The sequencing input was memory CD4+ T cells from blood. The CDR3 spells CAWSVGRHTGELFF. In nucleotides, the CDR3 is TGTGCCTGGAGTGTCGGCAGGCACACCGGGGAGCTGTTTTTT.